A single sample gave rise to the 26 T cell receptor beta chains below, sequenced in a study of cytomegalovirus exposure and HLA in healthy donors. Primers for the PCR totalled 60 Vbeta and 13 Jbeta. Sequencing was performed with immunoSEQ multiplex PCR; in TCRdb, only in-frame clones are kept and a portion is missing. This repertoire includes 100,000 to 150,000 clones. Sequenced input: PBMCs. The receptors derive from a man aged 35-49 years in good health and CMV-seronegative.

The chain uses TRBV2 and TRBJ2-2, with 7 bases lining up with TRBD2. The V gene end was trimmed by 8 bases and the J gene end by 8 bases; junction bases not matched to a gene: 5. The CDR3 loop spans 12 amino acids. Germline CDR1 and CDR2: SNHLY and FYNNEI. DNA for the CDR3: TGTGCCAGCCGAGCGGGGAAGGGGGAGCTGTTTTTT. It codes for CASRAGKGELFF.

V and J are TRBV19 and TRBJ2-6; 12 nucleotides line up with TRBD2. The CDR3 has 18 residues. Unmatched junction bases numbered 7, after V lost 6 bases and J lost 1 base. Germline values: CDR1 LNHDA, CDR2 SQIVND (reference sequence). This CDR3 is CASSPGLAGNSGANVLTF. In nucleotides, the CDR3 is TGTGCCAGTAGCCCAGGACTAGCGGGGAATTCTGGGGCCAACGTCCTGACTTTC. The entire variable domain, with the rest obtained from reference TRBV19 and TRBJ2-6, is as follows: DGGITQSPKYLFRKEGQNVTLSCEQNLNHDAMYWYRQDPGQGLRLIYYSQIVNDFQKGDIAEGYSVSREKKESFPLTVTSAQKNPTAFYLCASSPGLAGNSGANVLTFGAGSRLTVL.

The chain is built from TRBV7-3 and TRBJ2-6; TRBD1 is a possible D gene (6 bases). The V end was cut by 5 bases, the J end by 0 bases, with 17 bases between. The CDR3 is 18 residues long. The germline V gene has CDR1 SGHTA and CDR2 FQGTGA. CDR3 bases: TGTGCCAGCAGCCCCCCCAGGGGCCCGAGCTCTGGGGCCAACGTCCTGACTTTC. Translated: CASSPPRGPSSGANVLTF. Based on the CDR3 plus reference TRBV7-3 and TRBJ2-6, the full variable domain is GAGVSQTPSNKVTEKGKYVELRCDPISGHTALYWYRQSLGQGPEFLIYFQGTGAADDSGLPNDRFFAVRPEGSVSTLKIQRTERGDSAVYLCASSPPRGPSSGANVLTFGAGSRLTVL.

The rearrangement links TRBV6-6 to TRBJ1-2, with a weak D call TRBD1 (6 bases). Deletions cut 5 bases from V and 5 bases from J, with 15 bases between. Germline loops: CDR1 MNHNY, CDR2 SVGAGI (reference sequence). CDR3 length equals 14 residues. The DNA of the CDR3 is TGTGCCAGCAGTCTCGCCTCAGGGGATTATGGCTACACCTTC. It translates to CASSLASGDYGYTF.

This chain connects TRBV7-3 to TRBJ2-2; 7 bases are a match to TRBD2. Germline V gene sequence: CDR1 SGHTA, CDR2 FQGTGA. The length of the CDR3 is 16 residues. The V segment lost 6 bases and the J segment 1 base; nucleotides outside the gene matches: 8. CDR3 bases: TGTGCCAGCAGGCCCGGGGGGATTGGGAACACCGGGGAGCTGTTTTTT. It specifies CASRPGGIGNTGELFF.

V usage is TRBV5-6 and J usage is TRBJ1-2; 8 bases align to TRBD1. V shed 1 base and J 8 bases; nucleotides not matched to a gene: 13. Germline-derived CDR1 and CDR2 are SGHDT and YYEEEE. The CDR3 runs to 16 residues. The CDR3 DNA follows: TGTGCCAGCAGCTTGAGGTTCCAGGGGGCAGGAGGAGGCTACACCTTC. Translated, it gives CASSLRFQGAGGGYTF. The whole variable domain, remainder taken from reference TRBV5-6 and TRBJ1-2, is DAGVTQSPTHLIKTRGQQVTLRCSPKSGHDTVSWYQQALGQGPQFIFQYYEEEERQRGNFPDRFSGHQFPNYSSELNVNALLLGDSALYLCASSLRFQGAGGGYTFGSGTRLTVV.

The V call is TRBV27, the J call TRBJ2-3, with 8 positions matching TRBD2. Germline trimming cut 8 bases from V and 2 bases from J; bases unmatched to any gene: 12. Per germline, CDR1 MNHEY and CDR2 SMNVEV (reference sequence). CDR3 length: 16 amino acids. CDR3 nucleotides: TGTGCCAGCGGAACCCTGGGACTAGAGATCACAGATACGCAGTATTTT. This sequence encodes CASGTLGLEITDTQYF.

The rearrangement links TRBV28 to TRBJ1-5; 8 bases line up with TRBD1. The germline V gene encodes CDR1 MDHEN and CDR2 SYDVKM. The CDR3 totals 13 residues. V trimming: 5 bases; J trimming: 5 bases; junction bases outside the gene matches: 2. CDR3 sequence reads: CASSKTGDQPQHF. The DNA for the CDR3 is TGTGCCAGCAGTAAGACAGGGGATCAGCCCCAGCATTTT.

On this clone itself: The same CDR3 is also encoded by other DNA sequences in this sample. This rearrangement joins TRBV19 to TRBJ1-2; D may be TRBD1 (6 bases). Germline loops: CDR1 LNHDA, CDR2 SQIVND (reference sequence). Trimming removed 0 bases from V and 4 bases from J, with 6 bases in between. The CDR3 spans 13 residues. The CDR3 DNA sequence: TGTGCCAGTAGTATAGACAGGGGCTATGGCTACACCTTC. Amino acid sequence: CASSIDRGYGYTF.

The chain joins TRBV6-4 to TRBJ2-3, with a tentative D call TRBD2 (6 bases). The ends were cut back, 3 bases at V and 2 bases at J, with 12 bases in the middle. CDR1 is MRHNA and CDR2 is SNTAGT in the germline V gene. CDR3 length: 15 amino acids. Written as DNA, the CDR3 is TGTGCCAGCAGTGAGGGGATAGCGGTCACAGATACGCAGTATTTT. Translating it yields CASSEGIAVTDTQYF.

V is TRBV6-6 and J is TRBJ2-5; TRBD1 aligns across 8 bases. The last part of the DNA fits TRBJ2-7 better; the J call may be wrong. Germline CDR1 is MNHNY and CDR2 is SVGAGI (reference sequence). The CDR3 sequence is 12 residues long. The CDR3, as DNA: TGTGCCAGCACCAAAGGACAGGGCGAGCAGTACTTC. Protein sequence: CASTKGQGEQYF.

The chain links TRBV10-3 to TRBJ1-2; D remains ambiguous. V was trimmed by 1 base and J by 8 bases, leaving 5 bases between them. Germline CDR1 and CDR2: ENHRY and SYGVKD. CDR3 size: 11 residues. In DNA, the CDR3 is TGTGCCATCAGTGAGTACTCGGGCTACACCTTC. Protein sequence: CAISEYSGYTF.

The chain couples TRBV28 to TRBJ2-3; tentative D call: TRBD1 (6 bases). The germline CDR1 and CDR2 sequences are MDHEN and SYDVKM. Trimming removed 6 bases from V and 0 bases from J, with 10 bases in between. This CDR3 is built from 14 residues. CDR3 sequence: CASSPGVSTDTQYF. CDR3 sequence (DNA): TGTGCCAGCAGCCCAGGGGTCAGCACAGATACGCAGTATTTT.

The chain is built from TRBV4-1 and TRBJ1-1; maybe TRBD1 (5 bases). Trimming cost V 4 bases and J 1 base, with 16 bases left between them. The CDR3 contains 16 residues. Germline CDR1 and CDR2: MGHRA and YSYEKL. CDR3 sequence reads: CASSPPVGGGNTEAFF. Here the CDR3 DNA reads TGCGCCAGCAGCCCCCCCGTGGGGGGTGGGAACACTGAAGCTTTCTTT.

The chain combines TRBV7-8 with TRBJ1-4; 7 positions match TRBD1. This CDR3 contains 14 residues. Germline V gene sequence: CDR1 SGHVS, CDR2 FQNEAQ. Losses at the gene ends were 5 bases for V and 4 bases for J; bases not matched to a gene: 4. The CDR3 reads CASSPRDSNEKLFF. The CDR3 coding sequence is TGTGCCAGCAGCCCCCGGGACAGTAATGAAAAACTGTTTTTT.

CDR3 sequence (DNA): TGTGCCAGCAGCCCCGAGGGGCGACAGGGGAACCTAGCCAAAAACATTCAGTACTTC. As protein: CASSPEGRQGNLAKNIQYF. The chain combines TRBV11-3 with TRBJ2-4; 8 bases fit TRBD1. Trimming cost V 5 bases and J 0 bases; bases outside gene matches: 15. The CDR3 loop spans 19 amino acids. Germline assignment: CDR1 SGHNT and CDR2 YENEEA.

The chain uses TRBV7-9 and TRBJ2-3; 7 nucleotides align to TRBD1. The CDR3 length is 15 residues. Germline V gene sequence: CDR1 SEHNR, CDR2 FQNEAQ (reference sequence). With V trimmed by 6 bases and J by 6 bases, 12 bases remained unmatched. Written as DNA, the CDR3 is TGTGCCAGCAGACTGGTGGCAGGGGGTATTGATACGCAGTATTTT. Amino acids: CASRLVAGGIDTQYF.

The gene calls are TRBV27 and TRBJ2-7; TRBD1 agrees at 12 bases. The trim removed 0 bases at V and 6 bases at J, leaving 6 bases unmatched. Germline assignment: CDR1 MNHEY and CDR2 SMNVEV (reference sequence). This CDR3 has 16 residues. The CDR3 spells CASSLSWGTGGGEQYF. For the CDR3, the DNA is TGTGCCAGCAGTTTATCGTGGGGGACAGGGGGCGGCGAGCAGTACTTC.

CDR3 loop: CASKPGTGVYGYTF. In nucleotides, the CDR3 is TGTGCCAGCAAGCCCGGGACAGGGGTTTATGGCTACACCTTC. The chain combines TRBV6-1 with TRBJ1-2, with 10 bases lining up with TRBD1. CDR1 and CDR2 from the germline V gene are MNHNS and SASEGT. This CDR3 is 14 amino acids long. Losses at the gene ends were 7 bases for V and 5 bases for J; bases not matched to a gene: 7.

The chain recombines TRBV28 with TRBJ1-5, with TRBD1 as a possible D gene (5 bases). Trimming cost V 7 bases and J 9 bases, with 19 bases left between them. CDR3 length: 14 amino acids. CDR1 is MDHEN and CDR2 is SYDVKM in the germline V gene. The CDR3 bases are TGTGCCAGCAACATTCGGACACCCGTTCGGCCCCAGCATTTT. Protein sequence: CASNIRTPVRPQHF. Together with reference TRBV28 and TRBJ1-5, the CDR3 gives the full variable domain: DVKVTQSSRYLVKRTGEKVFLECVQDMDHENMFWYRQDPGLGLRLIYFSYDVKMKEKGDIPEGYSVSREKKERFSLILESASTNQTSMYLCASNIRTPVRPQHFGDGTRLSIL.

The chain joins TRBV28 to TRBJ1-2; unclear D gene. The CDR3 has 19 residues. The germline CDR1 and CDR2 sequences are MDHEN and SYDVKM. V was cut by 4 bases and J by 0 bases, with 24 bases left in between. The CDR3: CASSSEQLRKTRTNYGYTF. CDR3 nucleotides: TGTGCCAGCAGTTCTGAACAACTCAGGAAAACTAGAACTAACTATGGCTACACCTTC.

The chain carries TRBV7-3 and TRBJ2-1; D is possibly TRBD2 (6 bases). The germline V and J ends were trimmed by 5 bases and 1 base, with 9 bases remaining between them. The CDR3 covers 14 residues. Germline values: CDR1 SGHTA, CDR2 FQGTGA. CDR3 nucleotides: TGTGCCAGCAGCAAGACTAGTTCCTACAATGAGCAGTTCTTC. Its protein product is CASSKTSSYNEQFF.

The chain combines TRBV5-6 with TRBJ2-1, with 10 bases matching TRBD2. The CDR3 extends over 17 amino acids. Germline V gene lookup returns CDR1 SGHDT and CDR2 YYEEEE. The J segment lost 0 bases and the V segment lost 4 bases, leaving 7 bases of the junction unmatched. The CDR3 coding sequence is TGTGCCAGCAGCCGAAGGACTAGCGGAAACTCCTACAATGAGCAGTTCTTC. Protein product: CASSRRTSGNSYNEQFF.

The DNA of the CDR3 is TGTGCCAGCTCACCACCGGTAGGACAGTCGTTCGGTCGTGGCTACACCTTC. Translating gives CASSPPVGQSFGRGYTF. The rearrangement uses TRBV18 and TRBJ1-2, with D perhaps TRBD1 (6 bases). Deletions cut 0 bases from V and 7 bases from J, with 21 bases between. In germline, CDR1 is KGHSH, CDR2 LQKENI. This CDR3 spans 17 amino acids. The complete variable domain, with remaining parts taken from reference TRBV18 and TRBJ1-2, reads NAGVMQNPRHLVRRRGQEARLRCSPMKGHSHVYWYRQLPEEGLKFMVYLQKENIIDESGMPKERFSAEFPKEGPSILRIQQVVRGDSAAYFCASSPPVGQSFGRGYTFGSGTRLTVV.

The chain couples TRBV30 to TRBJ2-1; 10 bases line up with TRBD2. Germline-derived CDR1 and CDR2 are GTSNPN and SVGIG (reference sequence). V shed 5 bases, J shed 13 bases, and the junction held 8 bases outside the gene matches. CDR3 length equals 12 residues. The CDR3 region is CAWGLAGVKQFF. The DNA for the CDR3 is TGTGCCTGGGGGCTAGCGGGAGTAAAACAGTTCTTC. Together with reference TRBV30 and TRBJ2-1, the CDR3 gives the full variable domain: SQTIHQWPATLVQPVGSPLSLECTVEGTSNPNLYWYRQAAGRGLQLLFYSVGIGQISSEVPQNLSASRPQDRQFILSSKKLLLSDSGFYLCAWGLAGVKQFFGPGTRLTVL.

The gene calls are TRBV7-2 and TRBJ2-2; D is possibly TRBD1 (6 bases). This CDR3 has 14 residues. Germline assignment: CDR1 SGHTA and CDR2 FQGNSA. The germline V and J ends were trimmed by 5 bases and 1 base, with 8 bases remaining between them. The CDR3 here is CASSRGQNTGELFF. In DNA form, the CDR3 reads TGTGCCAGCAGCCGGGGACAGAACACCGGGGAGCTGTTTTTT.